This T cell receptor beta chain was found in a study of Ad26.COV2.S vaccination and SARS-CoV-2 variants. About the study: The Ad26.COV2.S arm of the COV1001 trial was where the donor was placed. Study outcomes and limitations: Non-spike TCR breadth showed similarity between vaccine and placebo recipients. While placebo recipients had lower spike-specific TCR breadth, vaccine recipients had more.

TCRdb's copy holds only in-frame clones and misses some; the assay was immunoSEQ multiplex PCR. The sample has about 240,000 clones, roughly 90% seen once. In regard to this clone: Its antigen remains unidentified.

Treatment: 15 to 20 received Ad26.COV2.S at low or high dose, single or two shots; about five received placebo; per-sample allocation not given. Day 63 after the first vaccine or placebo injection was the time point for sampling. This adult donor, from Boston, was 18-55 years old. The CDR3 covers 13 residues. Trimming cost V 5 bases and J 4 bases, with 12 bases left between them. The chain recombines TRBV12-3 or TRBV12-4 with TRBJ2-7; D not resolved. The starting material was peripheral blood, obtained in a trial of Ad26.COV2.S vaccine versus placebo. The receptor was derived from a person between 18 and 65 years old who received the Ad26.COV2.S COVID-19 vaccine or a placebo. The CDR3 spells CASSPTDGYEQYF. The CDR3 region has the DNA TGTGCCAGCAGTCCTACGGACGGATACGAGCAGTACTTC.